This T cell receptor (beta chain) originates from a study of vaccination and CD4 T cells after COVID-19. About the research overall: Post-vaccine sample collection happened at a median of around 65 days after dose two, ranging 14 to 241. There were a few convalescent patients sampled at day 14 and again at days 161 to 241 post-vaccination. Study results and caveats: Relatively few convalescent patients and no early post-infection timepoints were analyzed.

The V end was cut by 3 bases, the J end by 6 bases, with 6 bases between. The length of the CDR3 is 12 residues. Germline V gene lookup returns CDR1 LNHDA and CDR2 SQIVND (reference sequence). Time point of the sample: late sampling 161 to 241 days after vaccination in three convalescent patients. TCRdb reprocessed the PCR reads via MiXCR and lists one record per CDR3 protein. Counted here are tens of thousands of distinct CDR3 sequences, 50% occurring once; the ten biggest clones make up 5% to 6.5%. Notes on this clonotype: Antigen specificity is unknown.

This chain connects TRBV19 to TRBJ1-5; D unclear. The material was CD4+ T cells from blood, obtained about 7 months after SARS-CoV-2 vaccination. The receptor was isolated from a human donor who had recovered from COVID-19. The CDR3 DNA reads as TGTGCCAGTAGTATGTCCATTCAGCCCCAGCATTTT. This translates into CASSMSIQPQHF.